The 31 T cell receptor beta chains below all came from one sample that was sequenced in a study of regulatory T cells in long-lasting Graves disease. Documented time point: newly diagnosed GD, antithyroid drugs for less than 3 months. The TCR library was made from RNA that had been extracted from PBMCs in TRIzol. Through Arm-PCR of CDR3 regions and iRepertoire HTBI primers, TCR beta libraries were built. TCRdb re-derived calls from the multiplex PCR reads in MiXCR, one entry per CDR3 protein. This sample has 400,000 to 500,000 distinct CDR3 sequences, with just under 15% found just once. The sample was also linked to a second study, of T cells in Graves' hyperthyroidism and ophthalmopathy.

This material consisted of peripheral blood mononuclear cells (PBMCs), taken at new diagnosis, from a patient treated with antithyroid drugs. These receptors were collected from a woman aged 30 to 39 with Graves disease.

The V gene is TRBV19, the J gene TRBJ1-2; the match to TRBD1 covers 9 bases. The germline CDR1 and CDR2 sequences are LNHDA and SQIVND (reference sequence). Trimming cost V 1 base and J 6 bases; bases outside gene matches: 3. The CDR3 extends over 14 amino acids. The CDR3 nucleotides are TGTGCCAGTAGTATAGGGGGACAGGGTCATGGCTACACCTTC. It specifies CASSIGGQGHGYTF.

This clonotype was counted ten times or more. The rearrangement uses TRBV11-2 and TRBJ2-1, with 10 nucleotides matching TRBD2. With V trimmed by 1 base and J by 6 bases, 3 bases remained unmatched. The length of the CDR3 is 15 residues. Germline V gene sequence: CDR1 SGHAT, CDR2 FQNNGV. CDR3 sequence reads: CASSLAPSGGNEQFF. CDR3 nucleotides: TGTGCCAGCAGCTTAGCACCTAGCGGGGGCAATGAGCAGTTCTTC. Full variable domain (outside the CDR3, taken from reference TRBV11-2 and TRBJ2-1): EAGVAQSPRYKIIEKRQSVAFWCNPISGHATLYWYQQILGQGPKLLIQFQNNGVVDDSQLPKDRFSAERLKGVDSTLKIQPAKLEDSAVYLCASSLAPSGGNEQFFGPGTRLTVL.

Ten or more counts support this clonotype. The J gene is TRBJ2-5, the V gene TRBV30, with TRBD2 matching 15 bases. CDR3 length equals 16 residues. V was pared by 2 bases and J by 4 bases, with 5 bases of the junction left unmatched. Per germline, CDR1 GTSNPN and CDR2 SVGIG (reference sequence). The CDR3 DNA reads TGTGCCTGGAGTCCTCAGGGACTAGCGGGAGGAGAGACCCAGTACTTC. The encoded protein is CAWSPQGLAGGETQYF.

Worth noting for this clonotype: A much larger clone lies a single base off, so this may be a read error. The DNA of the CDR3 is TGTGCCAGCTCACCAATCAGGACAGCAGAAGGCTGCACCTTC. Its protein product is CASSPIRTAEGCTF. The rearrangement links TRBV18 to TRBJ1-2; maybe TRBD1 (6 bases). The CDR3 runs 14 residues. In germline, CDR1 is KGHSH, CDR2 LQKENI. Complete variable domain (other parts from reference TRBV18 and TRBJ1-2): NAGVMQNPRHLVRRRGQEARLRCSPMKGHSHVYWYRQLPEEGLKFMVYLQKENIIDESGMPKERFSAEFPKEGPSILRIQQVVRGDSAAYFCASSPIRTAEGCTFGSGTRLTVV.

This chain joins TRBV20-1 and TRBJ2-3, with D possibly matching TRBD2 (5 bases). The last part of the DNA fits TRBJ2-7 better; the J call may be wrong. Germline-derived CDR1 and CDR2 are DFQATT and SNEGSKA (reference sequence). The CDR3 consists of 12 residues. In DNA, the CDR3 is TGCAGTGCTAGTAGCGTGATCTACGAGCAGTACTTC. Encoded protein: CSASSVIYEQYF.

This clonotype has just a few counts. The chain joins TRBV20-1 to TRBJ2-1, with D possibly TRBD2 on 6 matching bases. V lost 6 bases, J lost 4 bases, and 16 bases lay in between. The CDR3 loop spans 14 amino acids. Per germline, CDR1 DFQATT and CDR2 SNEGSKA (reference sequence). CDR3 sequence (DNA): TGCAGTGCCACCGGGACTGGCAGTTACAATGAGCAGTTCTTC. It translates to CSATGTGSYNEQFF.

This clonotype was seen at least ten times. V usage is TRBV7-8 and J usage is TRBJ1-1; D might be TRBD1 (5 bases). CDR3 length equals 13 residues. Germline V gene lookup returns CDR1 SGHVS and CDR2 FQNEAQ. Trimming stripped 4 bases from V and 11 bases from J, with 17 bases between. CDR3 amino acids: CASSSNWEGHAFF. In DNA, the CDR3 is TGTGCCAGCAGCTCAAATTGGGAGGGGCACGCTTTCTTT.

This sequence joins TRBV7-3 and TRBJ2-2; either TRBD1 or TRBD2 may fit D (5 bases each). V dropped 5 bases and J dropped 0 bases, with 13 bases sitting between them. Germline lookup yields CDR1 SGHTA and CDR2 FQGTGA. The CDR3 runs to 16 residues. The CDR3 spells CASSRDRSANTGELFF. The CDR3 nucleotides are TGTGCCAGCAGCCGGGACCGGAGCGCGAACACCGGGGAGCTGTTTTTT. Based on the CDR3 plus reference TRBV7-3 and TRBJ2-2, the full variable domain is GAGVSQTPSNKVTEKGKYVELRCDPISGHTALYWYRQSLGQGPEFLIYFQGTGAADDSGLPNDRFFAVRPEGSVSTLKIQRTERGDSAVYLCASSRDRSANTGELFFGEGSRLTVL.

This clonotype was counted ten times or more. This sequence joins TRBV6-5 and TRBJ1-6; D is perhaps TRBD1 (5 bases). Trimming left V 0 bases short and J 7 bases short, with 13 bases between. Per germline, CDR1 MNHEY and CDR2 SVGAGI. The CDR3 consists of 16 residues. CDR3 sequence (DNA): TGTGCCAGCAGTTACTCCTTCACAGGAGGGAATTCACCCCTCCACTTT. Translating gives CASSYSFTGGNSPLHF.

This clonotype was observed many times. The genes are TRBV28 and TRBJ2-6, with 8 positions matching TRBD2. V lost 6 bases to trimming and J lost 0 bases; unmatched junction nucleotides: 4. There are 16 residues in the CDR3. Germline V gives CDR1 MDHEN, CDR2 SYDVKM. The CDR3 protein is CASSYSGASGANVLTF. The CDR3 DNA reads as TGTGCCAGCAGCTATAGCGGGGCCTCTGGGGCCAACGTCCTGACTTTC.

This clonotype was recorded many times. The V and J genes are TRBV11-1 and TRBJ2-2; D is uncertain. Deletions cut 0 bases from V and 4 bases from J, with 6 bases between. Germline CDR1 and CDR2: SGHAT and FQDESV (reference sequence). This CDR3 has 14 residues. DNA of the CDR3: TGTGCCAGCAGCTTAGCGACGGCCACCGGGGAGCTGTTTTTT. It encodes CASSLATATGELFF.

In regard to this clonotype: This may come from a read error, since a much larger clone is one base off. V gene TRBV28 combines with J gene TRBJ2-1; no reliable D call. Germline CDR1 is MDHEN and CDR2 is SYDVKM. The CDR3 consists of 16 residues. This CDR3 is CASSSLQALSYNKQFF. The CDR3 DNA follows: TGTGCCAGCAGTTCCCTCCAAGCGCTATCCTACAATAAGCAGTTCTTC.

This clonotype showed up many times. This sequence joins TRBV11-2 and TRBJ1-2; D unresolved. Germline V gene lookup returns CDR1 SGHAT and CDR2 FQNNGV. Trimming shortened V by 2 bases and J by 10 bases, and 11 bases separated the two germline ends. This CDR3 region has 12 residues. CDR3 bases: TGTGCCAGCAGCTTATCATTCCCGCCCTACACCTTC. Translated, it gives CASSLSFPPYTF.

This clonotype appeared many times. This chain links TRBV12-3 or TRBV12-4 with TRBJ2-5; possible D gene TRBD1, 6 bases. CDR3 length equals 13 residues. V was trimmed by 5 bases and J by 1 base, leaving 8 bases between them. This CDR3 is CASSRDIQETQYF. CDR3 in DNA: TGTGCCAGCAGTAGGGACATCCAAGAGACCCAGTACTTC.

Turning to this clonotype: A far larger clone differs by one base, so this is likely a read error. This chain joins TRBV28 and TRBJ2-7, with a possible D match to TRBD2 (6 bases). The V gene lost 6 bases and the J gene lost 3 bases, with 15 bases spanning the gap. CDR1 is MDHEN and CDR2 is SYDVKM in the germline V gene. The CDR3 covers 14 residues. The CDR3 bases are TGTGCCAGCAGCTCCCTAGGAGGGAGCTACGAGCAGTACTTC. This translates into CASSSLGGSYEQYF.

The table lists this clonotype with many counts. The chain employs TRBV11-2 and TRBJ2-1; D unclear. This CDR3 has 16 amino acids. The ends were cut back, 1 base at V and 4 bases at J, with 14 bases in the middle. The germline gives CDR1 SGHAT, CDR2 FQNNGV. As DNA, the CDR3 is TGTGCCAGCAGCTTAGTCCGTACAGTAGGGTACAATGAGCAGTTCTTC. This encodes CASSLVRTVGYNEQFF.

This clonotype was found many times. V is TRBV6-5 and J is TRBJ2-7; a weak D match, TRBD1 (6 bases). The CDR3 covers 13 residues. Germline V CDR1 and CDR2: MNHEY, SVGAGI. With 2 bases removed from V and 2 bases from J, the gap between germline ends came to 7 bases. The CDR3 bases are TGTGCCAGCAGTTACGGACAGACCTACGAGCAGTACTTC. It yields the protein CASSYGQTYEQYF.

This clonotype was detected only a few times. V is TRBV30 and J is TRBJ1-1; D is unresolved. The CDR3 is 13 residues long. The V gene's germline CDR1 is GTSNPN and CDR2 SVGIG (reference sequence). Trimming left V 8 bases short and J 1 base short, with 14 bases between. CDR3 coding DNA: TGTGCCCAAGGGCCGAGTGGGAACACTGAAGCTTTCTTT. This encodes CAQGPSGNTEAFF.

This clonotype came up many times. V is TRBV20-1 and J is TRBJ2-7; no reliable D call. Between the trimmed V and J ends, which lost 0 bases and 3 bases, there was a span of 12 bases. In germline, CDR1 is DFQATT, CDR2 SNEGSKA (reference sequence). There are 14 residues in the CDR3. As DNA, the CDR3 is TGCAGTGCTAGAGATCGGCTAGATCGCTACGAGCAGTACTTC. Amino acid sequence: CSARDRLDRYEQYF.

A remark on this clonotype: With a much larger clone just one base away, this may be a read error. This chain links TRBV30 with TRBJ2-1; D gene uncertain. The V and J ends lost 1 base and 6 bases respectively, with 7 bases between them. CDR3 length equals 12 residues. Germline lookup yields CDR1 GTSNPN and CDR2 SVGIG (reference sequence). This chain's CDR3 is CAWSAGINEQFF. The CDR3 DNA is TGTGCCTGGAGTGCTGGCATCAATGAGCAGTTCTTC.

This sequence joins TRBV5-1 and TRBJ2-5; TRBD2 matches 10 bases. Germline CDR1 SGHRS, CDR2 YFSETQ. V lost 7 bases, J lost 2 bases, and 5 bases stayed unmatched. The CDR3 is 14 residues long. The chain's CDR3 is CASQSGREQETQYF. CDR3 sequence (DNA): TGCGCCAGCCAGAGCGGGAGGGAACAAGAGACCCAGTACTTC.

The chain has TRBV7-8 and TRBJ2-1; D is unclear. V was shortened by 5 bases and J by 8 bases, with 13 bases between the two germline ends. The CDR3 runs 13 residues. Germline assignment: CDR1 SGHVS and CDR2 FQNEAQ. In nucleotides, the CDR3 is TGTGCCAGCAGCCCCCCTACCCGGGATGAGCAGTTCTTC. It translates to CASSPPTRDEQFF.

This clonotype has at least ten counts. The V gene is TRBV11-2, the J gene TRBJ2-3; the D is unclear. V lost 5 bases, J lost 0 bases, and 3 bases lay in between. This CDR3 contains 12 residues. Per the germline V gene, CDR1 is SGHAT and CDR2 is FQNNGV. The CDR3 reads CASSDSTDTQYF. The CDR3 DNA is TGTGCCAGCAGCGATAGCACAGATACGCAGTATTTT. Full variable domain (remainder filled in from reference TRBV11-2 and TRBJ2-3): EAGVAQSPRYKIIEKRQSVAFWCNPISGHATLYWYQQILGQGPKLLIQFQNNGVVDDSQLPKDRFSAERLKGVDSTLKIQPAKLEDSAVYLCASSDSTDTQYFGPGTRLTVL.

As for this clonotype: Sequence at one end of the junction differs from germline and may be a read error. V and J are TRBV5-1 and TRBJ2-2; TRBD2 is a possible D gene (5 bases). This CDR3 has 14 residues. Germline V lookup: CDR1 SGHRS, CDR2 YFSETQ. The CDR3 protein is CASSLEGMAGELLF. The DNA of the CDR3 is TGCGCCAGCAGCTTGGAAGGAATGGCCGGGGAGCTGCTTTTT.

The V gene is TRBV9, the J gene TRBJ2-7; D gene uncertain. CDR1 and CDR2 (germline): SGDLS, YYNGEE. V lost 0 bases to trimming and J lost 3 bases, with 10 bases between them. This CDR3 region has 14 residues. This CDR3 reads CASSVEGVSYEQYF. The CDR3 nucleotides read TGTGCCAGCAGCGTAGAAGGAGTGAGCTACGAGCAGTACTTC. The entire variable domain, with the rest obtained from reference TRBV9 and TRBJ2-7, is as follows: DSGVTQTPKHLITATGQRVTLRCSPRSGDLSVYWYQQSLDQGLQFLIQYYNGEERAKGNILERFSAQQFPDLHSELNLSSLELGDSALYFCASSVEGVSYEQYFGPGTRLTVT.

This clonotype was detected many times. A read error may explain this, as a much larger clone is one base away. The final CDR3 position lacks the conserved phenylalanine or tryptophan, pointing to a likely read error. This chain uses TRBV7-8 with TRBJ1-1; 9 nucleotides match TRBD1. V trimming: 5 bases; J trimming: 6 bases; junction bases outside the gene matches: 7. Per the germline V gene, CDR1 is SGHVS and CDR2 is FQNEAQ. CDR3 length: 14 residues. The CDR3 region is CASSPQTGGPEAFL. Written as DNA, the CDR3 is TGTGCCAGCAGCCCACAGACAGGGGGGCCTGAAGCTTTCTTG.

A word on this clonotype: This sequence is one base from a far larger clone and is likely a read error. The chain uses TRBV7-3 and TRBJ1-1; unclear D gene. The J call is uncertain, as TRBJ1-5 better fits the DNA end. Per the germline V gene, CDR1 is SGHTA and CDR2 is FQGTGA. The CDR3 extends over 11 amino acids. The CDR3 bases are TGTGCCAGCAGCTTAGGAGATACGCAGCATTTT. Its protein is CASSLGDTQHF.

This clonotype appeared a few times. This clone may be a read error of a much larger clone one base away. This rearrangement joins TRBV28 to TRBJ2-1; the match to TRBD2 covers 10 bases. From germline, CDR1 is MDHEN and CDR2 SYDVKM. The CDR3 length is 15 residues. The CDR3 DNA reads TGTGCCAGCAGTCCCACTAGCGGGAAGGTCAATGAGCAGTCCTTC. The encoded protein is CASSPTSGKVNEQSF.

Details on this clonotype: This sequence may be a read error, since a much larger clone differs from it by one base. Since no conserved phenylalanine or tryptophan closes the CDR3, a read error is the likely cause. This chain joins TRBV11-3 and TRBJ1-1; D gene ambiguous. The CDR3 has 12 residues. Germline V gives CDR1 SGHNT, CDR2 YENEEA. V lost 4 bases and J lost 6, with 9 bases in between. The CDR3 here is CASSSQLPEAFL. CDR3 nucleotides: TGTGCCAGCAGCTCGCAGCTGCCTGAAGCTTTCCTT.

In its sample, this clonotype was seen many times. The J gene is TRBJ1-1, the V gene TRBV27; D may be TRBD1 (5 bases). Germline V gene data show CDR1 as MNHEY and CDR2 as SMNVEV (reference sequence). The CDR3 length is 14 residues. The V and J ends lost 6 bases and 1 base respectively, with 12 bases between them. The CDR3 protein is CASSLRQTNTEAFF. CDR3 sequence (DNA): TGTGCCAGCAGCCTACGACAGACGAACACTGAAGCTTTCTTT.

This clonotype was seen ten or more times. V gene TRBV30 combines with J gene TRBJ2-2, with 9 bases lining up with TRBD2. Looked up from germline, CDR1 is GTSNPN and CDR2 is SVGIG (reference sequence). V was clipped by 0 bases and J by 6 bases; unmatched bases: 5. The CDR3 runs 15 residues. This CDR3 reads CAWSVHGGRAGELFF. In nucleotides, the CDR3 is TGTGCCTGGAGTGTACATGGCGGGAGGGCCGGGGAGCTGTTTTTT.